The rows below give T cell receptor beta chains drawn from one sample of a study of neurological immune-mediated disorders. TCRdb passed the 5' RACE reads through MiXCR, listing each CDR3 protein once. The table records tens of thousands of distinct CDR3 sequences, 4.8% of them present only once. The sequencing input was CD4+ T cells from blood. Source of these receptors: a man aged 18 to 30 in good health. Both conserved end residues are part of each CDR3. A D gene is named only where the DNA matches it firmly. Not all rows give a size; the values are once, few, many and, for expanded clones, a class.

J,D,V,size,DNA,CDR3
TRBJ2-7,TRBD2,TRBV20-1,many,TGCAGTGCTAGAGATCTACTTGGGACTAGCGGGGGTTACGAGCAGTACTTC,CSARDLLGTSGGYEQYF
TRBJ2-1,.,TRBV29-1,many,TGCAGCGTCGACAGAACCTACTCCTACAATGAGCAGTTCTTC,CSVDRTYSYNEQFF
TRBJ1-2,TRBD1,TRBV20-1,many,TGCAGTGCTAGAAATAGAGTCGACAGGGGAGAACGAGGCTACACCTTC,CSARNRVDRGERGYTF
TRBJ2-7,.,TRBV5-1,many,TGCGCCAGCCGGCAAACATCTGACCTGTTCCACGAGCAGTACTTC,CASRQTSDLFHEQYF
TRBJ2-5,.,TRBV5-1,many,TGCGCCAGCAGCGTGCAAGAGACCCAGTACTTC,CASSVQETQYF
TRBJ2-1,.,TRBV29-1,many,TGCAGCGCCCTAGGGGGGATCGGTTACTCCTACAATGAGCAGTTCTTC,CSALGGIGYSYNEQFF
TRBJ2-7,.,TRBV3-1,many,TGTGCCAGCAGCCAATCGGCCCTCTACGAGCAGTACTTC,CASSQSALYEQYF
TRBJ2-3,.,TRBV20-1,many,TGCAGTGCTAGAGATCTGGAAGCCGATACGCAGTATTTT,CSARDLEADTQYF
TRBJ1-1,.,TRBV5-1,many,TGCGCCAGCAGCTTGGAGATGGGCACTGAAGCTTTCTTT,CASSLEMGTEAFF
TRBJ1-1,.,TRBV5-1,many,TGCGCCAGCAGAATGGGTCAGAACACTGAAGCTTTCTTT,CASRMGQNTEAFF
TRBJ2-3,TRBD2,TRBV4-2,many,TGTGCCACACAGAGGGGCGGGGGGACGGGTAGCACAGATACGCAGTATTTT,CATQRGGGTGSTDTQYF
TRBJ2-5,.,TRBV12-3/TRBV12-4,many,TGTGCCAGCAGTGACAGTAGAGAGACCCAGTACTTC,CASSDSRETQYF
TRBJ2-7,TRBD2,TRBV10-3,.,TGTGCCATCAGTGAGCCCACTAGCGGGACCTCCTACGACCAGTACTTC,CAISEPTSGTSYDQYF
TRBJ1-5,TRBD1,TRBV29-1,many,TGCAGCGTGGGGACAGGGGGCCACAATCAGCCCCAGCATTTT,CSVGTGGHNQPQHF
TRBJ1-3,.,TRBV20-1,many,TGCAGTGTCAGAGGTGCCCGGGGGTCTGGAAACACCATATATTTT,CSVRGARGSGNTIYF
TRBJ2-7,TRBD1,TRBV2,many,TGTGCCAGCACAAAGGACAGGGGGCGCGAGCAGTACTTC,CASTKDRGREQYF
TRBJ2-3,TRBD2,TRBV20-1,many,TGCAGTGCTAGAGAGATAGCGGGGTATACGGGAGATACGCAGTATTTT,CSAREIAGYTGDTQYF
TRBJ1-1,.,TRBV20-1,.,TGCAGTGCTAGAGAATGGTCAGAGAACACTGAAGCTTTCTTT,CSAREWSENTEAFF
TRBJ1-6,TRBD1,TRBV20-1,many,TGCAGTGCTCACCCGGGAGGGGGCGGACTTAGGGTAGATTCACCCCTCCACTTT,CSAHPGGGGLRVDSPLHF
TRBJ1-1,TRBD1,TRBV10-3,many,TGTGCCATCAGGGCCGGGACAGGGAACACTGAAGCTTTCTTT,CAIRAGTGNTEAFF
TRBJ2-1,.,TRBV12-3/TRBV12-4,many,TGTGCCAGCAGTTTACTTTCAGGGTACAATGAGCAGTTCTTC,CASSLLSGYNEQFF
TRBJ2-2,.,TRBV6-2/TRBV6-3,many,TGTGCCAGCAGTTACGTCCCGGCCGGGGAGCTGTTTTTT,CASSYVPAGELFF
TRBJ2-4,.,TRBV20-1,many,TGCAGTGCTGTAGGGGGGCCTAGGACCAAAAACATTCAGTACTTC,CSAVGGPRTKNIQYF
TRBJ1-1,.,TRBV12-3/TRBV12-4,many,TGTGCCAGCAGTTTGGGCAGAGGGAACACTGAAGCTTTCTTT,CASSLGRGNTEAFF
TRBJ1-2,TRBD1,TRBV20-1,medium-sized,TGCAGTGCTAGCAAAGAGGGGGCTGGCTACACCTTC,CSASKEGAGYTF
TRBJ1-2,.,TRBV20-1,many,TGCAGTGCTAGAGATCCGGTGAAAGCTAACTATGGCTACACCTTC,CSARDPVKANYGYTF
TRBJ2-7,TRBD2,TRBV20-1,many,TGCAGCGCTAGTTGGGCGGGGGGGCACGAGCAGTACTTC,CSASWAGGHEQYF
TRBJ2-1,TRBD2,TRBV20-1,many,TGCAGTGGCGGGGGTGGTGGAAATGAGCAGTTCTTC,CSGGGGGNEQFF
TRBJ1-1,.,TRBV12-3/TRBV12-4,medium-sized,TGTGCCAGCAGTTTACAGGCAGGGAAAGCTTTCTTT,CASSLQAGKAFF
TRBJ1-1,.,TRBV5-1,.,TGCACCAGCAGCTTGATAGGACCACTGAACACTGAAGATTTCTTT,CTSSLIGPLNTEDFF
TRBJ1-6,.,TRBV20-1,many,TGCAGTGCTAGAGACTCCCTGAGGAGCTCCTATAATTCACCCCTCCACTTT,CSARDSLRSSYNSPLHF
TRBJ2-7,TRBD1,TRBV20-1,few,TGCAGTGCTAGTAGCGCAACAGGGGAGTACGAGCAGTACTTC,CSASSATGEYEQYF
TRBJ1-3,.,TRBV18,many,TGTGCCAGCTCACCACGGAGCTCTGGAAACACCATATATTTT,CASSPRSSGNTIYF
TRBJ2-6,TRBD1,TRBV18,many,TGTGCCAGCTCACCTGGAGTAAACAGGGGGATCTCTGGGGCCAACGTCCTGACTTTC,CASSPGVNRGISGANVLTF
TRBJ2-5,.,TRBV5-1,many,TGCGCCAGCAGTACGGGGGCCATTCAAGAGACCCAGTACTTC,CASSTGAIQETQYF
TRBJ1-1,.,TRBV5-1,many,TGCGCCAGCAGCTTGGTGGCGAACACTGAAGCTTTCTTT,CASSLVANTEAFF
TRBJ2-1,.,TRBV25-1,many,TGTGCCAGCAGTGATGTGGCAGGGATACACAATGAGCAGTTCTTC,CASSDVAGIHNEQFF
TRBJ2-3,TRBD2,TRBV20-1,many,TGCAGTGCTCCCCGAGCGGGGGGAAGCACAGATACGCAGTATTTT,CSAPRAGGSTDTQYF
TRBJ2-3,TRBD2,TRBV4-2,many,TGTGCCAGCAGCCAACGCCTCCTAGCGGGGGGGAGGGATACGCAGTATTTT,CASSQRLLAGGRDTQYF
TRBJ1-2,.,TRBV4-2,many,TGTGCCAGCAGCCGCGAAAAAGGGGGCTACACCTTC,CASSREKGGYTF
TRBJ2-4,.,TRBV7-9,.,TGTGCCAGCAGCGGGGAGAGAGGCAAAAACATTCAGTACTTC,CASSGERGKNIQYF
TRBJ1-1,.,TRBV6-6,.,TGTGCCAGCAGTTACTCGGGGGTCGGGGGGATGAACACTGAAGCTTTCTTT,CASSYSGVGGMNTEAFF
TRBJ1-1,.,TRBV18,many,TGTGCCAGCTCACCGCAGCGGAGGAACACTGAAGCTTTCTTT,CASSPQRRNTEAFF
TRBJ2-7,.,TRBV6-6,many,TGTGCCAGCAGTTCTCCTATTAGGGACTACGAGCAGTACTTC,CASSSPIRDYEQYF
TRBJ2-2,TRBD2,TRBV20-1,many,TGCAGTGCTAGGGATCCCGGGACTAGCGGGGCCACCGGGGAGCTGTTTTTT,CSARDPGTSGATGELFF
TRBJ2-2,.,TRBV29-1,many,TGCAGCGGAATTAACCCAGGGGTCGGGGAGCTGTTTTTT,CSGINPGVGELFF
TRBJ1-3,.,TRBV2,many,TGTGCCAGCGTTTCAGGTTTCTCTGGAAACACCATATATTTT,CASVSGFSGNTIYF
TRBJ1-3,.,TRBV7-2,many,TGTGCCAGCAGCCGGGACCCAACTACAGGAAACACCATATATTTT,CASSRDPTTGNTIYF
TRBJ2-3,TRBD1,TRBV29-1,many,TGCAGCGCAAGGGGACAGGGGACAGATACGCAGTATTTT,CSARGQGTDTQYF
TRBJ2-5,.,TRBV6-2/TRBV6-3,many,TGTGCCAGCAGCCCCACGTCGGAGACCCAGTACTTC,CASSPTSETQYF
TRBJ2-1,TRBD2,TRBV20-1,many,TGCAGTGCTAGGTTTCCGTTAGGGCTAGCGGAATACAATGAGCAGTTCTTC,CSARFPLGLAEYNEQFF
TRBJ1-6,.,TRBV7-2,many,TGTGCCAGCAGCCCACGCGCAGGGAATTCACCCCTCCACTTT,CASSPRAGNSPLHF
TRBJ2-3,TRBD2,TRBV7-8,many,TGTGCCAGCAGCTTAGAGTCCCAGCGGGGCGCAGATACGCAGTATTTT,CASSLESQRGADTQYF
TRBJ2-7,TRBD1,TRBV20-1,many,TGCAGTGTTCGGCCAGGGGGCTTTTCGTCCCTCTCCTACGAGCAGTACTTC,CSVRPGGFSSLSYEQYF